The clone carrying this T cell receptor beta chain occurred a few times. These data belong to a study of beta chain features in type 1 diabetes. The study reverse transcribed the entire isolated RNA, so it sequenced expressed TCRB transcripts. Sequenced by immunoSEQ multiplex PCR; TCRdb stores in-frame clones only, minus some. In the table there are some 500,000 clones, over 10% of which are singletons. The V and J ends lost 4 bases and 3 bases, in that order; junction bases with no gene match: 21. Germline V CDR1 and CDR2: SGHDN, FVKESK. This CDR3 comprises 20 residues. The V and J genes are TRBV14 and TRBJ1-3; 7 bases are a match to TRBD1. This sequence originates from a woman aged 18 to 35 in good health. The sequencing sample was made of naive CD4+ T cells from blood. CDR3 in amino acids: CASSPRRHLGRGFRGNTIYF. DNA for the CDR3: TGTGCCAGCAGCCCTCGCAGACATCTCGGCAGGGGGTTTCGTGGAAACACCATATATTTT.